This is a list of T cell receptor beta chains from one sample in a study of T cells in Graves' hyperthyroidism and ophthalmopathy. TCRdb used MiXCR to reprocess the multiplex PCR reads, holding one entry per CDR3 protein. The sample comprises about 420,000 distinct CDR3 sequences, roughly 15% of which are singletons, and about 5% rests with the top ten. Specimen: blood. The receptor set was obtained from a woman between 18 and 29 years old with Graves' hyperthyroidism. Each CDR3 is given without its conserved first and last residue.

j_call v_call cdr3_aa
TRBJ2-7 TRBV6-5 ASSYRPDSSYEQY
TRBJ1-2 TRBV28 ATLLGYGYT
TRBJ1-1 TRBV5-1 ASSLEALTEAF
TRBJ2-7 TRBV20-1 SAYKLDMSSYEQY
TRBJ2-2 TRBV20-1 SAPQEGARLSGELF
TRBJ2-7 TRBV12-3/TRBV12-4 ASGDRSNYEQY
TRBJ2-7 TRBV9 ASSVGPTYEQY
TRBJ2-1 TRBV2 ASSWTSGRGLRNEQF
TRBJ1-4 TRBV7-2 ASSSSTGGKGKLF
TRBJ2-1 TRBV6-2/TRBV6-3 ASSLLAGVRPNEQF
TRBJ2-1 TRBV24-1 ATSDPSGQGDEQF
TRBJ2-7 TRBV7-8 ASSPAPGLAGLYEQY
TRBJ2-1 TRBV7-8 ASGELAGARGEQF
TRBJ1-4 TRBV2 ASSETGTNEKLF
TRBJ2-4 TRBV29-1 SVLRDRENIQY
TRBJ2-1 TRBV7-9 ASSLRTQYNEQF
TRBJ2-2 TRBV9 ASSVEGSGITGELF
TRBJ2-5 TRBV11-3 ASSSMNGQETQY
TRBJ2-7 TRBV5-6 ASSLQGLGPEQY
TRBJ2-3 TRBV5-4 ASSLVAGGDTDTQY
TRBJ2-1 TRBV7-6 ASSFSGPTYNEQF
TRBJ2-5 TRBV5-4 ASSLERGDEETQY
TRBJ2-7 TRBV7-2 ASSWGSAYEQY
TRBJ1-1 TRBV6-5 ASSYSNGEPF
TRBJ1-5 TRBV7-3 ASSKGQRPNQPQH
TRBJ2-1 TRBV12-5 ASGGQFGDEQF
TRBJ2-3 TRBV28 ASSFEGVGLAGGDTQY
TRBJ2-1 TRBV28 ASSSPGLAVYNEQF
TRBJ2-7 TRBV6-6 ASSYSKPWTNTYEQY
TRBJ2-7 TRBV20-1 SARWPGDEQY
TRBJ1-4 TRBV10-3 AIGTGTNENLF
TRBJ1-1 TRBV12-3/TRBV12-4 ASILDRGNTEAF
TRBJ2-1 TRBV5-6 ASSLGGPETLTYNEQF
TRBJ2-7 TRBV6-1 ASSYELEYEQY
TRBJ2-1 TRBV4-1 ASSQERGSSYNEQF
TRBJ1-1 TRBV29-1 SVEDPINRGLAF
TRBJ1-1 TRBV30 AWSVRNTEAF
TRBJ2-3 TRBV28 ASSPAGAHGTDTQY
TRBJ1-2 TRBV5-1 ASSLERGPHSDGYT
TRBJ2-7 TRBV15 ATSRATDRNYEQY
TRBJ2-7 TRBV6-2/TRBV6-3 ASSLEGQGRYEQY
TRBJ2-5 TRBV28 ASSSSGLAVGGETQY
TRBJ2-7 TRBV30 AWSMGTGSYEQY
TRBJ2-3 TRBV12-3/TRBV12-4 ASSLLAGIPDTQY
TRBJ2-1 TRBV20-1 SGTTSGRYNEQF
TRBJ1-1 TRBV6-5 ASSYGRGREAF
TRBJ2-1 TRBV6-2/TRBV6-3 ASTLLGGEINEQF
TRBJ2-6 TRBV28 ASSSTGTGANVLT
TRBJ2-2 TRBV24-1 ATSEYLGSNTGELF
TRBJ1-2 TRBV9 ASSARNRGDYGYT
TRBJ2-2 TRBV20-1 SARRDDRLF
TRBJ2-7 TRBV25-1 ASSGGTPSEQY
TRBJ1-5 TRBV27 ASSIWRNQPQH
TRBJ1-1 TRBV6-1 ASSDRGLGTEAF
TRBJ2-1 TRBV2 ASSGGTSGNNEQF